Listed here is a single T cell receptor (beta chain). This clonotype turned up a few times. Its binding antigen is unknown. No base qualities exist here, and no much larger clone lies one base off it. The data were obtained in a study of CD8 T cells in Susac syndrome (dated by TCRdb to about 2019). Describing the broader study: Whether CD8+ T cell activation and differentiation in Susac syndrome was antigen driven was tested using repertoire sequencing. What the work shows at the level of the full study, not this receptor alone: The number of individuals in the TCR sequencing and HLA analysis was acknowledged as relatively small.

Peripheral blood CD8+ and CD4+ T cells from healthy donors, Susac syndrome patients and multiple sclerosis patients were profiled by high-throughput TCR beta sequencing. Healthy donors were included as age- and sex-matched controls. Bulk CD8+ and CD4+ T cells were purified by magnetic negative isolation, whereas CD8+ TEMRA cells were enriched by FACS. Blood was drawn into EDTA tubes, processed within 24 hours, and PBMCs were isolated by density gradient centrifugation. PBMCs intended for TCR sequencing were frozen in liquid nitrogen and were later thawed in a 37 degrees C water bath. The sorted or isolated CD4+, CD8+ and CD8+ TEMRA cells reached a purity of at least 90%. RNA was extracted with the RNeasy kit and 0.5 to 1 ug was reverse transcribed using random hexamers. TCR beta CDR3 regions were amplified with the immunoSEQ multiplex PCR assay covering 54 Vbeta and 13 Jbeta segments. PCR amplification bias was corrected by using a synthetic template baseline for primer optimization and computational correction. Per the source publication's procedure: Only productive sequences were kept, with reads annotated to V, D and J genes according to IMGT and analyzed in immunoSEQ Analyzer. Clonality was calculated as one minus the Shannon entropy normalized by log2 of the number of productive unique sequences. For each patient and control, public and private clones were evaluated within the 100 most prevalent clones. A clone was defined as Susac-specific if it was absent from the healthy and MS cohorts, from some 980 published viral clones and from other ImmuneACCESS disease sequences. TCRdb's own reprocessing of the public reads used fastp at Q25 and MiXCR and kept productive beta chains. Rows merge per CDR3 protein into single entries with the most common DNA and genes. In this record, the V and J calls reflect TCRdb's handling and not the investigators' own analysis. For this sample there are about 150,000 distinct CDR3 sequences; around 92% appear just once. The biggest ten clones account for under 0.085% of the sample.

This clonotype was obtained from a human donor in good health. Specimen: CD4+ T cells from PBMCs.

Here is the DNA: TGCAGTGCTAGCAGGGGGTATAGCGGGGAGCTGTTTTTT. Translation gives CSASRGYSGELFF. This sequence uses TRBV20-1 and TRBJ2-2; TRBD1 aligns with 7 central bases. The germline V gene (reference sequence) gives CDR1 as DFQATT and CDR2 as SNEGSKA. The CDR3, from cysteine to phenylalanine, totals 13 residues. Only the CDR3 region is kept as DNA, spanning 39 bases read in frame from base 1. V trim: 3 bases; J trim: 7 bases; unmatched bases: 5.